A selection of T cell receptor beta chains follows, all from one sample in a study of PD-1 blockade in classical Hodgkin lymphoma. Profiling relied on immunoSEQ multiplex PCR, and the TCRdb table lists in-frame clones only, not all of them. The table lists about 1,800 clones, just under 85% of them singletons. Source: CD4+ T cells from blood, taken before the fourth cycle of nivolumab. Source of these receptors: a human donor with classical Hodgkin lymphoma. Both conserved end residues are trimmed from each CDR3. Some rows mark clone size as missing; the rest say once, few, many or name a class of expanded clone.

CDR3aa: ASSQGTGGHIQY; abundance: -; v_gene: TRBV6-6; j_gene: TRBJ2-4
CDR3aa: ASSLPGTNEQF; abundance: -; v_gene: TRBV5-1; j_gene: TRBJ2-1
CDR3aa: AISEVAGSNIQY; abundance: -; v_gene: TRBV10-3; j_gene: TRBJ2-4
CDR3aa: ASSRALGSYEQY; abundance: -; v_gene: TRBV7-7; j_gene: TRBJ2-7
CDR3aa: ASSLIRGLRTDTQY; abundance: once; v_gene: TRBV7-2; j_gene: TRBJ2-3
CDR3aa: ASSPLGTEAYEQY; abundance: -; v_gene: TRBV11-2; j_gene: TRBJ2-7
CDR3aa: ASSLNHVEAGGYNEQF; abundance: -; v_gene: TRBV7-8; j_gene: TRBJ2-1
CDR3aa: ASSARQGYGYT; abundance: -; v_gene: TRBV6-5; j_gene: TRBJ1-2
CDR3aa: ASSQGFRTEAF; abundance: -; v_gene: TRBV6-6; j_gene: TRBJ1-1
CDR3aa: ASSSSGVTDTQY; abundance: once; v_gene: TRBV28; j_gene: TRBJ2-3
CDR3aa: ASSALHNTEAF; abundance: -; v_gene: TRBV9; j_gene: TRBJ1-1
CDR3aa: AISESRAPGELF; abundance: -; v_gene: TRBV10-3; j_gene: TRBJ2-2
CDR3aa: ASSALTGGGRYEQY; abundance: -; v_gene: TRBV25-1; j_gene: TRBJ2-7
CDR3aa: ASSYFLQTGKGSGNTIY; abundance: -; v_gene: TRBV7-9; j_gene: TRBJ1-3
CDR3aa: ASSPSMNTEAF; abundance: -; v_gene: TRBV5-1; j_gene: TRBJ1-1
CDR3aa: ASTRLRRSSYEQY; abundance: -; v_gene: TRBV21-1; j_gene: TRBJ2-7
CDR3aa: ASSLGTAPPHPLH; abundance: -; v_gene: TRBV27; j_gene: TRBJ1-6
CDR3aa: ASSRSGDTGELF; abundance: -; v_gene: TRBV11-3; j_gene: TRBJ2-2
CDR3aa: ASSSTSGGVEQF; abundance: -; v_gene: TRBV7-9; j_gene: TRBJ2-1
CDR3aa: ARFQGEQSRANVLT; abundance: -; v_gene: TRBV5-3; j_gene: TRBJ2-6
CDR3aa: ASSSPTGGGTNEKLF; abundance: -; v_gene: TRBV28; j_gene: TRBJ1-4
CDR3aa: ATEDRANSPLH; abundance: -; v_gene: TRBV19; j_gene: TRBJ1-6
CDR3aa: AWSVNFGTDTQY; abundance: -; v_gene: TRBV30; j_gene: TRBJ2-3